The clone carrying this T cell receptor (beta chain) was counted many times. Its antigen is unknown. Described time point: newly diagnosed GD, antithyroid drugs for less than 3 months. From PBMCs, RNA was extracted and then used to make the TCR library. Staff took roughly 9.1 milliliters of peripheral blood and put it into EDTA tubes. This record comes from a study of regulatory T cells in long-lasting Graves disease. The CDR3 spans 15 residues. V dropped 3 bases and J dropped 2 bases, with 15 bases sitting between them. The germline gives CDR1 SGHRS, CDR2 YFSETQ. Assembly of TCR beta libraries relied on iRepertoire HTBI primers together with Arm-PCR of CDR3 regions. MiXCR was run by TCRdb on the multiplex PCR reads, yielding one entry per CDR3 protein. Here the sample spans just over 600,000 distinct CDR3 sequences, under 20% being singletons. General study results and limits: With 2,500 to 3,500 shared public clonotypes, persistent patients exceeded new patients, who shared about a thousand. Persistent Graves' patients showed reduced TCR diversity versus newly diagnosed patients.

A further study also used this sample, focusing on T cells in Graves' hyperthyroidism and ophthalmopathy. From that paper: Researchers defined stable Graves' hyperthyroidism as no ophthalmopathy progression within 18 months.

The V and J genes are TRBV5-1 and TRBJ2-7; D might be TRBD2 (6 bases). The receptor was isolated from a woman in her 30s with Graves disease. The sample here was peripheral blood mononuclear cells (PBMCs), taken at new diagnosis, from a patient treated with antithyroid drugs. CDR3 coding DNA: TGCGCCAGCAGCTCCTCCGTGACGGGGGCCTACGAGCAGTACTTC. Its translation: CASSSSVTGAYEQYF. Drawing the rest from reference TRBV5-1 and TRBJ2-7, the complete variable domain is KAGVTQTPRYLIKTRGQQVTLSCSPISGHRSVSWYQQTPGQGLQFLFEYFSETQRNKGNFPGRFSGRQFSNSRSEMNVSTLELGDSALYLCASSSSVTGAYEQYFGPGTRLTVT.